Described below is a single T cell receptor beta chain sequence and its context. Its antigen is undetermined. The entirety of the isolated RNA underwent reverse transcription, so expressed TCRB transcripts were sequenced. The data were produced by immunoSEQ multiplex PCR, yet TCRdb's version contains in-frame clones alone and is incomplete. This table holds almost 350,000 clones, roughly 8% found once. These data belong to a study of beta chain features in type 1 diabetes. Findings and caveats of the study: VDJ junctions in type 1 diabetes patients carried more deletions and fewer insertions.

Naive, central memory, regulatory and stem cell-like memory cells within the CD4+ compartment were sorted using CD45RO/CCR7/CD25/CD127/CD95/CD27. Sequencing was performed on central memory CD4+ T cells from blood. This clonotype originated in a woman in her late teens or twenties in good health.

The CDR3 spells CASSLDRPFSGELFF. Written as DNA, the CDR3 is TGTGCCAGCAGTTTAGATCGACCGTTCTCCGGGGAGCTGTTTTTT. The chain joins TRBV28 to TRBJ2-2, with D unclear. The germline CDR1 and CDR2 sequences are MDHEN and SYDVKM. V was shortened by 2 bases and J by 6 bases, with 13 bases between the two germline ends. The CDR3 consists of 15 residues.